These 24 T cell receptor beta chains share one sample of origin, sequenced in a study of blood T cell repertoires in COVID-19. TCRdb's table, derived via immunoSEQ multiplex PCR, lists solely in-frame clones and lacks some. The sample lists approximately 74,000 clones, around 80% occurring once. The sample consisted of peripheral blood. The receptors shown here come from a woman of 80 years or more with active or convalescent COVID-19.

The V call is TRBV5-6, the J call TRBJ1-2; D may be TRBD1 (6 bases). CDR1 is SGHDT, CDR2 YYEEEE, per germline. The CDR3 length is 12 residues. The V gene lost 3 bases and the J gene lost 8 bases, with 11 bases spanning the gap. The CDR3 sequence: CASSWGTSGYTF. In DNA, the CDR3 is TGTGCCAGCAGCTGGGGGACATCCGGCTACACCTTC. Looking up the rest from reference TRBV5-6 and TRBJ1-2 gives the full variable domain: DAGVTQSPTHLIKTRGQQVTLRCSPKSGHDTVSWYQQALGQGPQFIFQYYEEEERQRGNFPDRFSGHQFPNYSSELNVNALLLGDSALYLCASSWGTSGYTFGSGTRLTVV.

The chain links TRBV6-5 to TRBJ1-1; TRBD1 matches 7 bases. CDR1 MNHEY and CDR2 SVGAGI come from the germline V gene. CDR3 length: 13 residues. Trimming removed 6 bases from V and 5 bases from J; junction bases left unmatched: 6. CDR3 loop: CASRTGPGTEAFF. As DNA, the CDR3 is TGTGCCAGCAGGACAGGGCCGGGAACTGAAGCTTTCTTT.

This clone showed up many times. The chain employs TRBV5-8 and TRBJ1-6, with 7 bases fitting TRBD1. Germline lookup yields CDR1 SGHTS and CDR2 YDEGEE. The CDR3 has 14 residues. Trimming cost V 4 bases and J 5 bases; bases outside gene matches: 3. The CDR3 region is CASSLGQHNSPLHF. The CDR3 DNA sequence: TGTGCCAGCAGCCTGGGACAGCATAATTCACCCCTCCACTTT.

V and J are TRBV3-1 (or the pseudogene TRBV3-2) and TRBJ2-1, with 9 bases that match TRBD2. The germline V gene has CDR1 LGHDT and CDR2 YNNKEL (reference sequence). The CDR3 consists of 16 residues. V dropped 2 bases and J dropped 5; count of bases not matched to a gene: 7. CDR3 sequence: CASSQRLAGINNEQFF. The CDR3 region has the DNA TGTGCCAGCAGCCAACGTCTAGCGGGGATAAACAATGAGCAGTTCTTC.

The gene calls are TRBV3-1 (or the pseudogene TRBV3-2) and TRBJ2-2; 8 bases match TRBD2. V gave up 4 bases and J gave up 5 bases; unmatched junction bases: 3. The CDR3 length is 14 residues. Germline CDR1 reads LGHDT; CDR2 reads YNNKEL (reference sequence). CDR3: CASSRGLATGELFF. CDR3 DNA: TGTGCCAGCAGCCGTGGACTAGCTACCGGGGAGCTGTTTTTT.

The V call is TRBV7-6, the J call TRBJ2-3; 8 bases agree with TRBD2. V was clipped by 6 bases and J by 0 bases; unmatched bases: 8. The CDR3 is 16 amino acids. Per the germline V gene, CDR1 is SGHVS and CDR2 is FNYEAQ. The CDR3, as DNA: TGTGCCAGCAGACCGGCGGGGGGCTATAGCACAGATACGCAGTATTTT. Translating gives CASRPAGGYSTDTQYF.

This chain connects TRBV9 to TRBJ2-5; maybe TRBD2 (7 bases). V was shortened by 4 bases and J by 4 bases, with 14 bases between the two germline ends. In germline, CDR1 is SGDLS, CDR2 YYNGEE. The CDR3 spans 14 residues. The CDR3 here is CASSSPRGGETQYF. In DNA, the CDR3 is TGTGCCAGCAGCTCGCCGAGGGGGGGAGAGACCCAGTACTTC.

V is TRBV19 and J is TRBJ1-5; D might be TRBD1 (6 bases). V was cut by 6 bases and J by 0 bases, with 18 bases left in between. The V gene's germline CDR1 is LNHDA and CDR2 SQIVND (reference sequence). The CDR3 spans 17 residues. This chain's CDR3 is CASSFYGTQYSNQPQHF. Written as DNA, the CDR3 is TGTGCCAGTAGCTTTTACGGGACACAGTATAGCAATCAGCCCCAGCATTTT.

This clone was recorded a few times. The genes are TRBV20-1 and TRBJ2-3; 8 positions match TRBD1. The CDR3 length is 17 residues. V shed 3 bases and J 3 bases; nucleotides not matched to a gene: 14. Germline V gene lookup returns CDR1 DFQATT and CDR2 SNEGSKA (reference sequence). CDR3 loop: CSASRGVGRGLTDTQYF. The CDR3 DNA reads as TGCAGTGCTAGTCGAGGGGTCGGCAGGGGGCTTACAGATACGCAGTATTTT.

V gene TRBV19 combines with J gene TRBJ2-5; TRBD2 matches 9 bases. CDR3 length: 14 amino acids. Germline V gene lookup returns CDR1 LNHDA and CDR2 SQIVND (reference sequence). Trimming cost V 5 bases and J 4 bases; bases outside gene matches: 5. The CDR3 nucleotides are TGTGCCAGTAGTCTCCTTAGCGGGAGAGAGACCCAGTACTTC. Its protein is CASSLLSGRETQYF.

This sequence joins TRBV7-9 and TRBJ1-4, with 8 bases fitting TRBD1. With V trimmed by 5 bases and J by 0 bases, 5 bases remained unmatched. CDR3 length: 16 amino acids. The germline V gene encodes CDR1 SEHNR and CDR2 FQNEAQ (reference sequence). DNA of the CDR3: TGTGCCAGCAGCGTAACAGGGGGAACAACTAATGAAAAACTGTTTTTT. The encoded protein is CASSVTGGTTNEKLFF.

The rearrangement links TRBV27 to TRBJ2-1; 9 nucleotides line up with TRBD1. CDR3 length: 16 amino acids. After removal of 6 bases from V and 8 bases from J, the junction contained 14 bases not matched to a gene. Per the germline V gene, CDR1 is MNHEY and CDR2 is SMNVEV (reference sequence). The CDR3: CASSPTGTGMAHEQFF. Here the CDR3 DNA reads TGTGCCAGCAGCCCAACCGGGACAGGGATGGCTCATGAGCAGTTCTTC.

The gene calls are TRBV28 and TRBJ2-3; D perhaps matches TRBD2 (7 bases). The CDR3 spans 14 residues. V was clipped by 6 bases and J by 2 bases, with 12 bases between them. The V gene's germline CDR1 is MDHEN and CDR2 SYDVKM. The CDR3 reads CASRGGAFTDTQYF. The CDR3 nucleotides are TGTGCCAGCAGGGGGGGGGCGTTCACAGATACGCAGTATTTT.

This clone is a singleton in its sample. The chain links TRBV5-1 to TRBJ2-7, with 7 nucleotides matching TRBD1. Germline loops: CDR1 SGHRS, CDR2 YFSETQ. V was clipped by 1 base and J by 2 bases; unmatched bases: 3. This CDR3 contains 14 residues. The CDR3 region has the DNA TGCGCCAGCAGCTTGCTGGACAGGCCCTACGAGCAGTACTTC. Translated: CASSLLDRPYEQYF. Together with reference TRBV5-1 and TRBJ2-7, the CDR3 gives the full variable domain: KAGVTQTPRYLIKTRGQQVTLSCSPISGHRSVSWYQQTPGQGLQFLFEYFSETQRNKGNFPGRFSGRQFSNSRSEMNVSTLELGDSALYLCASSLLDRPYEQYFGPGTRLTVT.

The genes are TRBV5-4 and TRBJ1-5; D unclear. The CDR3 covers 15 residues. Deletions cut 4 bases from V and 3 bases from J, with 14 bases between. Looked up from germline, CDR1 is SGHNT and CDR2 is YYREEE (reference sequence). The chain's CDR3 is CASSRTPSPNQPQHF. CDR3 coding DNA: TGTGCCAGCAGCCGTACGCCGAGCCCCAATCAGCCCCAGCATTTT.

The gene calls are TRBV7-9 and TRBJ2-7; D is perhaps TRBD2 (5 bases). Germline values: CDR1 SEHNR, CDR2 FQNEAQ (reference sequence). This CDR3 contains 11 residues. The V end lost 4 bases, the J end lost 4 bases, and 5 bases lay between the germline ends. The CDR3 bases are TGTGCCAGCAGCTGGACTTACGAGCAGTACTTC. It translates to CASSWTYEQYF.

This sequence joins TRBV10-3 and TRBJ2-2, with a possible D match to TRBD2 (5 bases). Germline CDR1 ENHRY, CDR2 SYGVKD. V lost 5 bases and J 6 bases, leaving 16 bases between the germline ends. This CDR3 has 15 residues. CDR3 protein: CAISTATSLAGELFF. The CDR3 DNA is TGTGCCATCAGTACAGCTACTAGTTTGGCCGGGGAGCTGTTTTTT.

V and J are TRBV6-2 or TRBV6-3 and TRBJ1-5, with 7 bases fitting TRBD1. The CDR3 is 18 residues long. Germline V lookup: CDR1 MNHEY, CDR2 SVGEGT. The trim removed 2 bases at V and 0 bases at J, leaving 10 bases unmatched. The CDR3 sequence: CASSYGIKGQYSNQPQHF. The CDR3 DNA is TGTGCCAGCAGTTACGGTATTAAGGGACAGTATAGCAATCAGCCCCAGCATTTT.

The J gene is TRBJ2-3, the V gene TRBV4-3; the D gene is possibly TRBD1 (6 bases). The CDR3 has 16 residues. Trimming cost V 0 bases and J 8 bases, with 18 bases left between them. Germline assignment: CDR1 LGHNA and CDR2 YSLEER. The CDR3 reads CASSQEARGSAVTQYF. CDR3 in DNA: TGCGCCAGCAGCCAAGAGGCCAGGGGTAGTGCAGTTACGCAGTATTTT.

The chain combines TRBV30 with TRBJ2-3; perhaps TRBD2 as D (5 bases). Germline V lookup: CDR1 GTSNPN, CDR2 SVGIG (reference sequence). The CDR3 consists of 15 residues. The V end lost 4 bases, the J end lost 2 bases, and 16 bases lay between the germline ends. The CDR3 reads CAWTAGHSDTDTQYF. CDR3 nucleotide sequence: TGTGCCTGGACTGCGGGTCACTCAGACACAGATACGCAGTATTTT. Full variable domain (rest looked up from reference TRBV30 and TRBJ2-3): SQTIHQWPATLVQPVGSPLSLECTVEGTSNPNLYWYRQAAGRGLQLLFYSVGIGQISSEVPQNLSASRPQDRQFILSSKKLLLSDSGFYLCAWTAGHSDTDTQYFGPGTRLTVL.

The V and J genes are TRBV20-1 and TRBJ1-2; D unclear. V was shortened by 6 bases and J by 5 bases, with 10 bases between the two germline ends. Germline CDR1 and CDR2: DFQATT and SNEGSKA (reference sequence). There are 11 residues in the CDR3. The CDR3 DNA is TGCAGTGCAACCTCGGGATATGGCTACACCTTC. Translation gives CSATSGYGYTF.

The chain joins TRBV6-6 to TRBJ1-1; perhaps TRBD1 as D (5 bases). Germline CDR1 and CDR2: MNHNY and SVGAGI (reference sequence). V shed 7 bases and J shed 0 bases, with 9 bases lying between them. The CDR3 runs 13 residues. CDR3 loop: CASNPQVNTEAFF. The CDR3 region has the DNA TGTGCCAGCAATCCACAGGTGAACACTGAAGCTTTCTTT.

The chain has TRBV7-9 and TRBJ1-4; TRBD1 might be the D (5 bases). V shed 5 bases and J shed 4 bases, with 11 bases lying between them. The CDR3 spans 14 residues. Germline V CDR1 and CDR2: SEHNR, FQNEAQ (reference sequence). This CDR3 is CASSQRQNNEKLFF. The CDR3 nucleotides read TGTGCCAGCAGCCAGCGACAGAATAATGAAAAACTGTTTTTT.

J is TRBJ1-3 and V is TRBV5-6, with D unclear. Germline CDR1 and CDR2: SGHDT and YYEEEE. The length of the CDR3 is 15 residues. V lost 0 bases, J lost 0 bases, and 7 bases lay in between. This CDR3 is CASSLGGSSGNTIYF. The DNA for the CDR3 is TGTGCCAGCAGCTTGGGTGGCAGCTCTGGAAACACCATATATTTT.